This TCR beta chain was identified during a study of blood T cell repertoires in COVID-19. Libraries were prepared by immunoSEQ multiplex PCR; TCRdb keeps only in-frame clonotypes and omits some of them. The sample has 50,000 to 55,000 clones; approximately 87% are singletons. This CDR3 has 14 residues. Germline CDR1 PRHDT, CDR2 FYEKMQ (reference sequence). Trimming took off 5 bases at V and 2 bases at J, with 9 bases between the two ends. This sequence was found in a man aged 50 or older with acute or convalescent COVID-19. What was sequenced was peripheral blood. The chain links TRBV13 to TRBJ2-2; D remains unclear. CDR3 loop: CASSPGGNTGELFF. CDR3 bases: TGTGCCAGCAGCCCCGGCGGCAACACCGGGGAGCTGTTTTTT. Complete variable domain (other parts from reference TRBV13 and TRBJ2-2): AAGVIQSPRHLIKEKRETATLKCYPIPRHDTVYWYQQGPGQDPQFLISFYEKMQSDKGSIPDRFSAQQFSDYHSELNMSSLELGDSALYFCASSPGGNTGELFFGEGSRLTVL.